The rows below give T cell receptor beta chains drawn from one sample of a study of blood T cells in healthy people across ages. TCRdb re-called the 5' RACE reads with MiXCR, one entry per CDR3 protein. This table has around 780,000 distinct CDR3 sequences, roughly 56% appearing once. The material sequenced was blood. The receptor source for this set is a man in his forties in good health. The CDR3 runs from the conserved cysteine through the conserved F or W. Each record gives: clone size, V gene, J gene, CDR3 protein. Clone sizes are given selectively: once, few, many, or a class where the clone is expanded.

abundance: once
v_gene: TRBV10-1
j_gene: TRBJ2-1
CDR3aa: CASSIKKQKRDRLNEQFF

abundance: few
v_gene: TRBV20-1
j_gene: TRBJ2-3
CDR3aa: CSARPGTSTDTQYF

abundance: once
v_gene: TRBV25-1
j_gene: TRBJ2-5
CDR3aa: CASSFTTGTDQETQYF

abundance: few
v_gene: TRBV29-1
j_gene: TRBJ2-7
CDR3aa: CSVYAGTGICEQYF

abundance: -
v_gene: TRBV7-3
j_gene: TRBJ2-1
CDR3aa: CASSLASGEQFF

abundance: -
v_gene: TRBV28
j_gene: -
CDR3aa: CASSSAGGVYEQYF

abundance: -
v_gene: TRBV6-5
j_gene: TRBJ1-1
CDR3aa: CASSRTAYTEAFF

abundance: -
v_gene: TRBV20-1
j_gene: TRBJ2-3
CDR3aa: CSARGQSGITDTQYF

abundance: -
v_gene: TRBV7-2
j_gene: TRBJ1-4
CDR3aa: CASSPRRATNEELFF

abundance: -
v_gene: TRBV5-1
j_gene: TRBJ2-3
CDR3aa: CASSLESDTDTQYF

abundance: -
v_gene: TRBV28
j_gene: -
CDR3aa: CASSHPGTSYEQYF

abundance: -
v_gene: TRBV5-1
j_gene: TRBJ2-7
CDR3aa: CASSLTGHLYEQYF

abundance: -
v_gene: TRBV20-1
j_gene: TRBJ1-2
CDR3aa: CSARRDINYGYTF

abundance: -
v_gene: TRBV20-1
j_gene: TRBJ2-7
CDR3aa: CSASSRTSRSYEQYF

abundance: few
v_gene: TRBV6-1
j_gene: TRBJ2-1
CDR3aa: CASSDGTGTYNEQFF

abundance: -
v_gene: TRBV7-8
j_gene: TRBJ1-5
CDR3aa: CASSAHRGRYDQPQHF